These T cell receptor beta chains were read from a single sample in a study of vaccination and CD4 T cells after COVID-19. TCRdb used MiXCR to reprocess the PCR reads, holding one entry per CDR3 protein. The sample holds roughly 20,000 distinct CDR3 sequences; approximately 50% are singletons and the top ten take 9% to 10%. Their antigens remain unidentified. Sequenced material: CD4+ T cells from blood, cultured in vitro. These receptor sequences come from a human donor who had recovered from COVID-19. Each CDR3 is given with its conserved first and last residue. A D gene is named only where the DNA matches it firmly. For some rows the clone size is stated as once, few or many, or as a class when expanded; others skip it.

D	V	J	size	DNA	CDR3
-	TRBV5-8	TRBJ1-5	-	TGTGCCAGCAGCTGGACGGGACGTGGGAATCAGCCCCAGCATTTT	CASSWTGRGNQPQHF
TRBD1	TRBV12-3/TRBV12-4	TRBJ2-5	-	TGTGCCAGCAGTTTAGGGCCAGGGAGACAGGGTATACAAGAGACCCAGTACTTC	CASSLGPGRQGIQETQYF
-	TRBV7-2	TRBJ1-6	-	TGTGCCAGCAGCTTTCGTCGTTCTAATTCACCCCTCCACTTT	CASSFRRSNSPLHF
-	TRBV6-5	TRBJ1-1	few	TGTGCCAGCAGTTACGGTAAGAACACTGAAGCTTTCTTT	CASSYGKNTEAFF
TRBD1	TRBV7-9	TRBJ2-5	few	TGTGCCAGCAGCCCCGGACAGGGGGGTCAAGAGACCCAGTACTTC	CASSPGQGGQETQYF
TRBD2	TRBV20-1	TRBJ2-5	-	TGCAGTGCTAGAGCGGCTAGCGGGGAAATTCAAGAGACCCAGTACTTC	CSARAASGEIQETQYF
-	TRBV27	TRBJ2-7	once	TGTGCCAGCAGTTTGTCCAATATCAACTACGAGCAGTACTTC	CASSLSNINYEQYF
-	TRBV6-1	TRBJ2-5	-	TGTGCCAGCACCCGAGGAGGGGCAGAGACCCAGTACTTC	CASTRGGAETQYF
-	TRBV6-1	TRBJ1-2	few	TGTGCCAGCGGAGACAGATCAACCTATGGCTACACCTTC	CASGDRSTYGYTF
TRBD1	TRBV20-1	TRBJ1-1	-	TGCAGTGCTGCAAGACAGGGCGGCACTGAAGCTTTCTTT	CSAARQGGTEAFF
TRBD2	TRBV5-1	TRBJ2-3	-	TGCGCCAGCTTCGCTAGCGGGACAGATACGCAGTATTTT	CASFASGTDTQYF
-	TRBV19	TRBJ1-4	-	TGTGCCAGTAGTACGGGGGGTCGCCTTAATGAAAAACTGTTTTTT	CASSTGGRLNEKLFF
-	TRBV25-1	TRBJ2-3	once	TGTGCCAGCAGGACTACTACTACAGATACGCAGTATTTT	CASRTTTTDTQYF
-	TRBV20-1	TRBJ2-7	-	TGCAGTGTAGGGAGCGCTTACGAGCAGTACTTC	CSVGSAYEQYF
-	TRBV6-1	TRBJ2-7	few	TGTGCCAGCACCCGGAGTGGGGGATGGGACGAGCAGTACTTC	CASTRSGGWDEQYF
TRBD1	TRBV7-2	TRBJ1-2	few	TGTGCCAGCAGCTTACAGGGGGCGGGCCGGGGCTACACCTTC	CASSLQGAGRGYTF
TRBD1	TRBV27	TRBJ1-3	-	TGTGCCAGCAGTCCCCGGACAGGTCTCTCTGGAAACACCATATATTTT	CASSPRTGLSGNTIYF
-	TRBV6-1	TRBJ1-1	-	TGTGCCAGCAGGCGTGTAGCAGGGACAAACACTGAAGCTTTCTTT	CASRRVAGTNTEAFF
-	TRBV24-1	TRBJ2-3	-	TGTGCCACCAGTCAAAGGGGCCGGGGCACAGATACGCAGTATTTT	CATSQRGRGTDTQYF
TRBD2	TRBV7-3	TRBJ2-1	once	TGTGCCAGCAGCTCCGGCCTCCTAGCGGGGCCCTACAATGAGCAGTTCTTC	CASSSGLLAGPYNEQFF
-	TRBV27	TRBJ2-4	few	TGTGCCAGCAGTTCAGACCCACGGTTAGCCAAAAACATTCAGTACTTC	CASSSDPRLAKNIQYF
-	TRBV12-3/TRBV12-4	TRBJ2-6	-	TGTGCCAGCAGTACACTAACAGGCGTTCGGCTCTCTGGGGCCAACGTCCTGACTTTC	CASSTLTGVRLSGANVLTF
-	TRBV18	TRBJ1-5	few	TGTGCCAGCTCACGACGGACGTCCGGCAATCAGCCCCAGCATTTT	CASSRRTSGNQPQHF
TRBD1	TRBV19	TRBJ1-5	few	TGTGCCAGTACCGGGACAGACACTTATAGCAATCAGCCCCAGCATTTT	CASTGTDTYSNQPQHF
-	TRBV15	TRBJ2-3	-	TGTGCCACCGAAGAGACTAGCACAGATACGCAGTATTTT	CATEETSTDTQYF
TRBD2	TRBV20-1	TRBJ2-3	-	TGCAGTGCTCCCACGGGGGGTAACACAGATACGCAGTATTTT	CSAPTGGNTDTQYF
TRBD2	TRBV10-1	TRBJ2-7	-	TGCGCCAGCAGTGTAGGGGGACTAGCGTCGGAGCAGTACTTC	CASSVGGLASEQYF
-	TRBV7-2	TRBJ1-2	-	TGTGCCAGCAGCCCGGGGGGCAGGGTTCTCTATGGCTACACCTTC	CASSPGGRVLYGYTF
-	TRBV11-2	TRBJ1-5	-	TGTGCCAGCAGCTTAGATTTGGGAAGGGCCCAGCATTTT	CASSLDLGRAQHF
-	TRBV28	TRBJ1-2	-	TGTGCCAGCAGTATCGGGGACTATGGCTACACCTTC	CASSIGDYGYTF
-	TRBV6-5	TRBJ1-1	few	TGTGCCAGCAGTTACCGGACGACACACACTGAAGCTTTCTTT	CASSYRTTHTEAFF
-	TRBV10-2	TRBJ2-7	-	TGCGCCAGCAGTGGACCCTACGAGCAGTACTTC	CASSGPYEQYF
-	TRBV15	TRBJ1-2	few	TGTGCCACCAGCAGAGATAGCACATCTCGGGGCTACACCTTC	CATSRDSTSRGYTF